The present T cell receptor (beta chain) was sequenced within a study of OX40 agonist ivuxolimab in advanced cancers. J lost 5 bases, V lost 2 bases, and 7 bases had no gene match. CDR1 is SGHRS and CDR2 is YFSETQ in the germline V gene. This CDR3 has 14 amino acids. Produced via immunoSEQ multiplex PCR; TCRdb's table is partial and in-frame only. The sample carries fewer than 85,000 clones, about 93% recorded once. The chain has TRBV5-1 and TRBJ2-7; 7 bases match TRBD2. The TCR comes from an adult with an advanced solid tumor such as melanoma, head and neck, liver or kidney cancer. Sequenced material: CD4+ or CD8+ T cells sorted from blood, taken in a trial of the OX40 agonist ivuxolimab. CDR3 nucleotides: TGCGCCAGCAGCTTCTACTGGCGGGGGAACGAGCAGTACTTC. Its protein product is CASSFYWRGNEQYF.